This T cell receptor beta chain was recovered during a study of vaccination and CD4 T cells after COVID-19. Study overall: Either the Pfizer-BioNTech BNT162b2 or Moderna mRNA-1273 vaccine was given as two doses. The stimulus for the cells was overlapping spike peptides derived from SARS-CoV-2, HCoV-NL63, HCoV-OC43 and HCoV-229E.

The germline V gene has CDR1 SGDLS and CDR2 YYNGEE. V was clipped by 0 bases and J by 0 bases; unmatched bases: 1. The CDR3 is 15 residues long. Treatment noted: roughly nine-day PBMC culture with coronavirus spike peptide pools or control peptides (ViraFEST assay). In regard to this clonotype: The antigen is not known.

The Oncomine TCR Beta short-read assay sequenced DNA from cultured CD4+ T cells. From the PCR reads, TCRdb called clonotypes with MiXCR, one entry per CDR3 protein. Of approximately 13,000 distinct CDR3 sequences detected, 50% to 65% appear once; the ten largest clones hold roughly 10%. Whole-study results and caveats: Convalescent patients gained a median 86.3% of their reactive clones only post-vaccination. For convalescent patients, 304 of the 307 vaccine-specific clones analyzed were classified as spike mono-reactive.

Sequenced material: CD4+ T cells from blood, cultured in vitro. The V call is TRBV9, the J call TRBJ2-3, with TRBD2 identical over 7 bases. This receptor was obtained from a human donor who had recovered from COVID-19. Here the CDR3 DNA reads TGTGCCAGCAGCGTAGATAGCGGGAGCACAGATACGCAGTATTTT. Translation gives CASSVDSGSTDTQYF.